One and the same sample provided the 13 T cell receptor beta chains below, sequenced in a study of blood T cell repertoires in COVID-19. The data were produced by immunoSEQ multiplex PCR, yet TCRdb's version contains in-frame clones alone and is incomplete. The sample carries 410,000 or so clones, around 91% recorded once. The sequenced sample was peripheral blood. The receptor source for this set is a woman aged 40 to 50 with COVID-19, enrolled during active disease.

The chain links TRBV9 to TRBJ2-2; unclear D gene. Per germline, CDR1 SGDLS and CDR2 YYNGEE. The CDR3 contains 15 residues. V lost 0 bases and J lost 0, with 6 bases in between. The CDR3 DNA follows: TGTGCCAGCAGCGTAGCTATCCCGAACACCGGGGAGCTGTTTTTT. As protein: CASSVAIPNTGELFF.

In regard to this clone: Other DNA sequences in this sample translate to the same CDR3. V usage is TRBV7-2 and J usage is TRBJ1-4, with 8 nucleotides matching TRBD1. The CDR3 consists of 15 residues. V dropped 1 base and J dropped 5; count of bases not matched to a gene: 3. Germline assignment: CDR1 SGHTA and CDR2 FQGNSA. CDR3 sequence reads: CASSLDRGANEKLFF. CDR3 nucleotide sequence: TGTGCCAGCAGCTTAGACAGGGGGGCCAATGAAAAACTGTTTTTT.

The chain has TRBV2 and TRBJ1-2; D remains unclear. CDR1 SNHLY and CDR2 FYNNEI come from the germline V gene. Trimming pared 4 bases from V and 0 bases from J, leaving 9 bases between. CDR3 length: 14 amino acids. The CDR3 nucleotides are TGTGCCAGCAGTGTGCGCACTGCTAACTATGGCTACACCTTC. It translates to CASSVRTANYGYTF.

In DNA, the CDR3 is TGTGCCAGCAGTTACGCGGGAGGGCCTTACAATGAGCAGTTCTTC. Amino acid sequence: CASSYAGGPYNEQFF. V gene TRBV6-5 combines with J gene TRBJ2-1, with 9 bases lining up with TRBD2. Per the germline V gene, CDR1 is MNHEY and CDR2 is SVGAGI. The CDR3 has 15 residues. The J segment lost 4 bases and the V segment lost 2 bases, leaving 3 bases of the junction unmatched.

The chain is built from TRBV18 and TRBJ1-2, with D hard to call. The V gene lost 3 bases and the J gene lost 8 bases, with 13 bases spanning the gap. Germline V gene lookup returns CDR1 KGHSH and CDR2 LQKENI. This CDR3 is 13 amino acids long. DNA for the CDR3: TGTGCCAGCTCACCTCAAGACATCTACGGCTACACCTTC. This translates into CASSPQDIYGYTF.

The chain is built from TRBV25-1 and TRBJ1-6; no definite D call. The CDR3 length is 13 residues. With 3 bases removed from V and 10 bases from J, the gap between germline ends came to 10 bases. Per the germline V gene, CDR1 is MGHDK and CDR2 is SYGVNS. Here the CDR3 reads CASSDLFLSPLHF. In nucleotides, the CDR3 is TGTGCCAGCAGTGATCTTTTCCTCTCACCCCTCCACTTT.

The rearrangement joins TRBV19 to TRBJ2-3, with 10 positions matching TRBD2. Germline V lookup: CDR1 LNHDA, CDR2 SQIVND (reference sequence). V dropped 6 bases and J dropped 4; count of bases not matched to a gene: 10. This CDR3 spans 16 amino acids. The CDR3 DNA reads as TGTGCCAGTAGCGACCATAGCGGGAGGCCCCCAGATACGCAGTATTTT. Amino acid sequence: CASSDHSGRPPDTQYF.

The V call is TRBV15, the J call TRBJ1-5, with D possibly matching TRBD1 (5 bases). This CDR3 has 18 residues. V was clipped by 3 bases and J by 2 bases, with 20 bases between them. Germline CDR1 LNHNV, CDR2 YYDKDF (reference sequence). In DNA, the CDR3 is TGTGCCACCAGCAGGATATCGAGTGGGGGGTTGGGCAATCAGCCCCAGCATTTT. It specifies CATSRISSGGLGNQPQHF.

The chain combines TRBV5-1 with TRBJ2-6, with 9 nucleotides matching TRBD1. V shed 4 bases and J 3 bases; nucleotides not matched to a gene: 11. The CDR3 consists of 18 residues. Germline CDR1 SGHRS, CDR2 YFSETQ. CDR3 residues: CASSNRLQGALGANVLTF. CDR3 DNA sequence: TGCGCCAGCAGCAACCGTTTACAGGGGGCGCTTGGGGCCAACGTCCTGACTTTC.

This clone was seen a single time. The rearrangement links TRBV6-1 to TRBJ2-3; D not certain. The CDR3 contains 17 residues. Germline-derived CDR1 and CDR2 are MNHNS and SASEGT. The V end was cut by 3 bases, the J end by 0 bases, with 16 bases between. The CDR3 coding sequence is TGTGCCAGCAGTGAGTGGCCCACGGCGGCTAGCACAGATACGCAGTATTTT. It encodes CASSEWPTAASTDTQYF.

This sequence joins TRBV5-1 and TRBJ2-3; weak D call: TRBD2 (5 bases). From germline, CDR1 is SGHRS and CDR2 YFSETQ. There are 15 residues in the CDR3. V was trimmed by 4 bases and J by 2 bases, leaving 14 bases between them. The CDR3 region has the DNA TGCGCCAGCAGCCCGGCAGCGGTCTACACAGATACGCAGTATTTT. Amino acids: CASSPAAVYTDTQYF. The variable domain in full, with the rest retrieved from reference TRBV5-1 and TRBJ2-3, is KAGVTQTPRYLIKTRGQQVTLSCSPISGHRSVSWYQQTPGQGLQFLFEYFSETQRNKGNFPGRFSGRQFSNSRSEMNVSTLELGDSALYLCASSPAAVYTDTQYFGPGTRLTVL.

V gene TRBV6-5 combines with J gene TRBJ1-1; D possibly corresponds to TRBD1 (5 bases). The CDR3 sequence is 13 residues long. V was trimmed by 7 bases and J by 5 bases, leaving 14 bases between them. CDR1 MNHEY and CDR2 SVGAGI come from the germline V gene. The CDR3 spells CASNHQGGTEAFF. CDR3 nucleotide sequence: TGTGCCAGCAACCACCAGGGTGGTACTGAAGCTTTCTTT.

The genes are TRBV2 and TRBJ2-3, with 8 bases identical to TRBD1. V was clipped by 6 bases and J by 2 bases; unmatched bases: 4. This CDR3 spans 14 amino acids. CDR1 and CDR2 (germline): SNHLY, FYNNEI. The CDR3 spells CASRVDRATDTQYF. As DNA, the CDR3 is TGTGCCAGCAGGGTGGACAGGGCCACAGATACGCAGTATTTT.